Described below is a single T cell receptor (beta chain) sequence and its context. The junction differs from germline at one of its ends, possibly a read error. These data come from a study of CD4+ T cells in melanoma. Produced via immunoSEQ multiplex PCR; TCRdb's table is partial and in-frame only. The sample has roughly 21,000 clones, around four fifths seen once. From germline, CDR1 is KGHSH and CDR2 LQKENI. The CDR3 covers 12 residues. The chain links TRBV18 to TRBJ2-1; D tentatively reads TRBD1 or TRBD2 (5 bases each). This TCR derives from a human donor with melanoma. CDR3 in amino acids: CASSPTGLRGLF. The CDR3 nucleotides are TGTGCCAGCTCACCCACCGGGCTGAGGGGCCTCTTC.